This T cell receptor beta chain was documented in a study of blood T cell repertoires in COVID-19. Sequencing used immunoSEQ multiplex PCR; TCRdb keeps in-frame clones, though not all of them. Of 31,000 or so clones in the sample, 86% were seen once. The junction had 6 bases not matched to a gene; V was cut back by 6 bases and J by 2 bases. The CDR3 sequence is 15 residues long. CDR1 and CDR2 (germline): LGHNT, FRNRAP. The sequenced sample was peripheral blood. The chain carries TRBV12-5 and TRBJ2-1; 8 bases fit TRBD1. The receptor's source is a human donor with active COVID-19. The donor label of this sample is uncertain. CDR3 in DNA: TGTGCTAGTGGCCCGACAGGGGTAACCTACAATGAGCAGTTCTTC. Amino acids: CASGPTGVTYNEQFF.